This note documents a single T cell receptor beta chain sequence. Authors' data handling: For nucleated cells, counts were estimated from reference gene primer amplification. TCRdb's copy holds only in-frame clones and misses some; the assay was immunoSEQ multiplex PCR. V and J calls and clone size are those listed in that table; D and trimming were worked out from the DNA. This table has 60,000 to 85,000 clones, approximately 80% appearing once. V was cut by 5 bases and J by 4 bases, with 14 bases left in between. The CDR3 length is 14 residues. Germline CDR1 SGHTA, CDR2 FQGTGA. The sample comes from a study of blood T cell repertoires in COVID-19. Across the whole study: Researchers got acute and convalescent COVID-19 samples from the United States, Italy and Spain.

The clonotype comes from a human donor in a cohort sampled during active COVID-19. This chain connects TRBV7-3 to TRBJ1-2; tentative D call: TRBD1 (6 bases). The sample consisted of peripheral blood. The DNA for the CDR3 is TGTGCCAGCAGCGCGACAGGCTACCTCTATGGCTACACCTTC. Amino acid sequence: CASSATGYLYGYTF.